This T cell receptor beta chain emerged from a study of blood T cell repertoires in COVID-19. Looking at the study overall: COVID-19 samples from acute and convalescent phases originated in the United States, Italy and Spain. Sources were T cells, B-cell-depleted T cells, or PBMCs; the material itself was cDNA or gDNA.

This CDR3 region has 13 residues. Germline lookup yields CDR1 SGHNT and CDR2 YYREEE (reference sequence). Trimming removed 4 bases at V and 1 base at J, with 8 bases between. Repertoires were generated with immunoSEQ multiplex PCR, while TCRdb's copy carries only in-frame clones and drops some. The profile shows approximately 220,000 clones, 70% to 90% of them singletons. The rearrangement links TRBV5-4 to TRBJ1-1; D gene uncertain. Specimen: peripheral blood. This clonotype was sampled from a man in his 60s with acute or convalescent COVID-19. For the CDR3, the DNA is TGTGCCAGCAGCATGGCGGGGAACACTGAAGCTTTCTTT. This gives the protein CASSMAGNTEAFF.